The present T cell receptor beta chain was sequenced within a study of T cells in Graves' hyperthyroidism and ophthalmopathy. From RNA transcripts, TCR beta CDR3 regions were amplified. First-round RT-PCR with HTBI primers amplified the TCR CDR3 region. A single record per CDR3 protein comes from TCRdb applying MiXCR to the multiplex PCR reads. This sample has some 560,000 distinct CDR3 sequences; around 15% occur once, and the top ten carry 11% to 15%. The CDR3 has 14 residues. The germline V and J ends were trimmed by 5 bases and 10 bases, with 20 bases remaining between them. Germline loops: CDR1 WNHNN, CDR2 SYGVQD (reference sequence). About this clonotype: Antigen specificity is unknown.

Study-wide points: Ophthalmopathy was distinguished from stable hyperthyroidism by 13 V-J signatures.

Each patient was aged 18 to 65 and had newly diagnosed hyperthyroidism of under 2 months' duration. Any patient presenting with uncontrolled infection, other autoimmune disease, pregnancy or lactation was left out. The chain recombines TRBV10-1 with TRBJ1-2, with D possibly TRBD1 on 5 matching bases. The sequence was obtained from a woman in her 40s with Graves' hyperthyroidism. The source material was blood. The CDR3 loop reads CASSPTAQPIDYTF. CDR3 DNA: TGCGCCAGCAGTCCGACAGCCCAACCTATTGACTACACCTTC.